The 28 T cell receptor beta chains below all came from one sample that was sequenced in a study of blood T cell repertoires in COVID-19. Profiling relied on immunoSEQ multiplex PCR, and the TCRdb table lists in-frame clones only, not all of them. The sample shows roughly 140,000 clones, 65% to 90% of them seen only once. The specimen sequenced was peripheral blood. The receptors come from a woman in her 50s with acute or convalescent COVID-19.

The rearrangement links TRBV5-4 to TRBJ2-5; 10 bases map to TRBD2. V was pared by 5 bases and J by 0 bases, with 7 bases of the junction left unmatched. There are 16 residues in the CDR3. Germline V gene sequence: CDR1 SGHNT, CDR2 YYREEE (reference sequence). CDR3 residues: CASRSGSGRHQETQYF. The CDR3 bases are TGTGCCAGCAGATCGGGTAGCGGGAGGCACCAAGAGACCCAGTACTTC.

The chain carries TRBV7-2 and TRBJ2-1; 10 nucleotides align to TRBD2. Trimming at V came to 3 bases and at J to 0 bases, leaving 5 bases not matched to a gene. CDR1 SGHTA and CDR2 FQGNSA come from the germline V gene. CDR3 size: 17 residues. CDR3 DNA sequence: TGTGCCAGCAGCTTGGAGCGGGGGGGCAGCTCCTACAATGAGCAGTTCTTC. Protein: CASSLERGGSSYNEQFF.

The chain links TRBV19 to TRBJ1-5, with D perhaps TRBD1 (5 bases). Germline loops: CDR1 LNHDA, CDR2 SQIVND (reference sequence). Between the trimmed V and J ends, which lost 4 bases and 2 bases, there was a span of 18 bases. This CDR3 region has 17 residues. In DNA form, the CDR3 reads TGTGCCAGTAGTAGGCCGAGGAGAACAGGAGGCAATCAGCCCCAGCATTTT. Translation: CASSRPRRTGGNQPQHF.

The CDR3 nucleotides read TGTGCCAGCAGTTATTCATTTTCCTATGGCTACACCTTC. Translating it yields CASSYSFSYGYTF. The gene calls are TRBV6-5 and TRBJ1-2; the D is unclear. V was trimmed by 3 bases and J by 4 bases, leaving 9 bases between them. Germline CDR1 reads MNHEY; CDR2 reads SVGAGI. The CDR3 loop spans 13 amino acids.

The rearrangement links TRBV11-2 to TRBJ2-5; D is possibly TRBD2 (5 bases). The CDR3 contains 14 residues. V was pared by 3 bases and J by 4 bases, with 12 bases between. Germline V gene data show CDR1 as SGHAT and CDR2 as FQNNGV. The chain's CDR3 is CASSFFASSETQYF. CDR3 sequence (DNA): TGTGCCAGCAGCTTTTTTGCTAGCTCAGAGACCCAGTACTTC.

The V call is TRBV5-6, the J call TRBJ1-2; D unresolved. V was cut by 0 bases and J by 5 bases, with 8 bases left in between. Looked up from germline, CDR1 is SGHDT and CDR2 is YYEEEE. CDR3 length: 13 residues. Written as DNA, the CDR3 is TGTGCCAGCAGCTTGGAGGGAGCTTATGGCTACACCTTC. Protein product: CASSLEGAYGYTF.

The chain uses TRBV18 and TRBJ2-5; TRBD1 agrees at 9 bases. The ends lost 6 bases at V and 4 bases at J; junction bases unmatched: 9. The germline V gene has CDR1 KGHSH and CDR2 LQKENI. The CDR3 sequence is 15 residues long. Written as DNA, the CDR3 is TGTGCCAGCTCTTCCGGGACAGGGCTCTTAGAGACCCAGTACTTC. This translates into CASSSGTGLLETQYF.

The genes are TRBV7-9 and TRBJ2-5, with 9 bases identical to TRBD1. The CDR3 totals 16 residues. Germline lookup yields CDR1 SEHNR and CDR2 FQNEAQ (reference sequence). Unmatched junction bases numbered 8, after V lost 1 base and J lost 5 bases. The DNA of the CDR3 is TGTGCCAGCAGCTTAGGGATGGGACAGGGATTTGAGACCCAGTACTTC. Encoded protein: CASSLGMGQGFETQYF.

V is TRBV6-5 and J is TRBJ2-1; D is perhaps TRBD2 (5 bases). Trimming took off 1 base at V and 9 bases at J, with 10 bases between the two ends. Germline loops: CDR1 MNHEY, CDR2 SVGAGI. The CDR3 contains 13 residues. The CDR3 DNA reads as TGTGCCAGCAGTTACTGGGGAGAGGGTGAGCAGTTCTTC. Translated, it gives CASSYWGEGEQFF.

This clone was counted only a few times. The chain uses TRBV6-5 and TRBJ1-1; possibly TRBD1 for D (6 bases). With 6 bases removed from V and 0 bases from J, the gap between germline ends came to 14 bases. This CDR3 spans 15 amino acids. Germline assignment: CDR1 MNHEY and CDR2 SVGAGI. The CDR3 nucleotides are TGTGCCAGCAGCTTCGACAGGAGAATGAACACTGAAGCTTTCTTT. Translated: CASSFDRRMNTEAFF.

The genes are TRBV9 and TRBJ2-5; D gene uncertain. V lost 3 bases and J 0 bases, leaving 12 bases between the germline ends. The CDR3 has 15 residues. CDR1 is SGDLS and CDR2 is YYNGEE in the germline V gene. DNA of the CDR3: TGTGCCAGCAGCGGCGACGCGGCCCACCAAGAGACCCAGTACTTC. Translation: CASSGDAAHQETQYF.

There are a few counts of this clone. The rearrangement joins TRBV29-1 to TRBJ1-1; possible D gene TRBD1, 5 bases. V was clipped by 7 bases and J by 2 bases, with 11 bases between them. This CDR3 is built from 12 residues. Per the germline V gene, CDR1 is SQVTM and CDR2 is ANQGSEA. The CDR3 DNA reads as TGCAGCGGAGGACACTATAACACTGAAGCTTTCTTT. Translation: CSGGHYNTEAFF.

The chain joins TRBV5-6 to TRBJ2-1, with 12 nucleotides matching TRBD2. The V segment lost 4 bases and the J segment 8 bases; nucleotides outside the gene matches: 7. The CDR3 extends over 15 amino acids. The germline CDR1 and CDR2 sequences are SGHDT and YYEEEE. CDR3 residues: CASSLGLAGRDEQFF. Here the CDR3 DNA reads TGTGCCAGCAGCCTAGGACTAGCGGGAAGGGATGAGCAGTTCTTC.

This rearrangement joins TRBV6-5 to TRBJ1-4; 7 nucleotides line up with TRBD1. CDR3 size: 14 residues. The junction had 6 bases not matched to a gene; V was cut back by 6 bases and J by 5 bases. CDR1 and CDR2 (germline): MNHEY, SVGAGI. The CDR3 nucleotides read TGTGCCAGCAGAGGACAGGTTCACAATGAAAAACTGTTTTTT. It codes for CASRGQVHNEKLFF.

This clone was recorded only once. The V and J genes are TRBV4-3 and TRBJ2-7, with no clear D. The CDR3 consists of 13 residues. Germline loops: CDR1 LGHNA, CDR2 YSLEER. V lost 4 bases and J lost 7, with 14 bases in between. In DNA, the CDR3 is TGCGCCAGCAGCCTGGTGGGCGCCCGGGAGCAGTACTTC. It codes for CASSLVGAREQYF.

The chain combines TRBV19 with TRBJ2-3, with 10 bases matching TRBD1. Germline V gene sequence: CDR1 LNHDA, CDR2 SQIVND (reference sequence). This CDR3 is 16 amino acids long. V lost 6 bases and J lost 3; bases outside the gene matches: 9. The CDR3 protein is CASREAGTGATDTQYF. The CDR3 DNA reads TGTGCCAGTAGAGAAGCCGGGACAGGGGCAACAGATACGCAGTATTTT.

This clone was observed a handful of times. Other DNA variants within this sample encode the same CDR3. V usage is TRBV6-5 and J usage is TRBJ2-7, with 9 bases identical to TRBD2. The germline V gene encodes CDR1 MNHEY and CDR2 SVGAGI. V was clipped by 6 bases and J by 2 bases; unmatched bases: 2. There are 13 residues in the CDR3. In DNA, the CDR3 is TGTGCCAGCAGGGGACTAGCCACCTACGAGCAGTACTTC. Its translation is CASRGLATYEQYF.

The V and J genes are TRBV5-8 and TRBJ1-3, with D unclear. The length of the CDR3 is 14 residues. V was shortened by 4 bases and J by 0 bases, with 8 bases between the two germline ends. Germline CDR1 is SGHTS and CDR2 is YDEGEE. The CDR3 DNA reads as TGTGCCAGCAGCGCGGGGAGCTCTGGAAACACCATATATTTT. Amino acid sequence: CASSAGSSGNTIYF. The entire variable domain, with the rest obtained from reference TRBV5-8 and TRBJ1-3, is as follows: EAGVTQSPTHLIKTRGQQATLRCSPISGHTSVYWYQQALGLGLQFLLWYDEGEERNRGNFPPRFSGRQFPNYSSELNVNALELEDSALYLCASSAGSSGNTIYFGEGSWLTVV.

CDR3 in amino acids: CASQPRGSGTDTQYF. The CDR3 DNA reads TGTGCCAGCCAGCCACGGGGATCTGGCACAGATACGCAGTATTTT. The gene calls are TRBV7-8 and TRBJ2-3; tentative D call: TRBD2 (5 bases). Looked up from germline, CDR1 is SGHVS and CDR2 is FQNEAQ. V lost 8 bases to trimming and J lost 1 base, with 16 bases between them. There are 15 residues in the CDR3.

The rearrangement uses TRBV28 and TRBJ1-4; 7 bases agree with TRBD1. Trimming at V came to 5 bases and at J to 7 bases, leaving 10 bases not matched to a gene. The CDR3 is made up of 15 amino acids. Per the germline V gene, CDR1 is MDHEN and CDR2 is SYDVKM. The CDR3 DNA reads as TGTGCCAGCAGTAGCGCAGGGGGACGGACTGAAAAACTGTTTTTT. Protein sequence: CASSSAGGRTEKLFF.

V is TRBV4-1 and J is TRBJ2-4; 11 bases are shared with TRBD2. The germline V gene encodes CDR1 MGHRA and CDR2 YSYEKL. The CDR3 totals 19 residues. The trim removed 3 bases at V and 0 bases at J, leaving 10 bases unmatched. The CDR3 bases are TGCGCCAGCAGCCACAGTAGCGGGGGGGCTTACCTAGCCAAAAACATTCAGTACTTC. Translation: CASSHSSGGAYLAKNIQYF.

This rearrangement joins TRBV7-2 to TRBJ2-2; maybe TRBD2 (6 bases). CDR1 is SGHTA, CDR2 FQGNSA, per germline. The CDR3 has 16 residues. V lost 4 bases to trimming and J lost 5 bases, with 17 bases between them. As DNA, the CDR3 is TGTGCCAGCAGCTATTCCCCAGCGCGGGGAACCGGGGAGCTGTTTTTT. It translates to CASSYSPARGTGELFF.

The chain carries TRBV5-4 and TRBJ2-3; D ambiguous. V shed 0 bases and J shed 2 bases, with 10 bases lying between them. This CDR3 has 15 amino acids. Germline V lookup: CDR1 SGHNT, CDR2 YYREEE (reference sequence). The CDR3: CASSLGVSLTDTQYF. CDR3 nucleotide sequence: TGTGCCAGCAGCTTGGGAGTCTCACTCACAGATACGCAGTATTTT.

This clone turned up a few times. The rearrangement joins TRBV6-5 to TRBJ1-6, with 9 positions matching TRBD1. Germline V gives CDR1 MNHEY, CDR2 SVGAGI. The V segment lost 2 bases and the J segment 9 bases; nucleotides outside the gene matches: 8. The CDR3 sequence is 16 residues long. In DNA form, the CDR3 reads TGTGCCAGCAGTTACGGGACAGGGACTGGCCCTTCACCCCTCCACTTT. It encodes CASSYGTGTGPSPLHF.

The chain uses TRBV12-3 or TRBV12-4 and TRBJ1-1, with no clear D. The length of the CDR3 is 13 residues. Trimming cost V 4 bases and J 10 bases, with 16 bases left between them. CDR3 coding DNA: TGTGCCAGCAGTTACGGAGACTCGCTTTTAGCTTTCTTT. Amino acids: CASSYGDSLLAFF.

The chain is built from TRBV19 and TRBJ1-5; weak D call: TRBD1 (6 bases). CDR3 length: 15 residues. Germline CDR1 is LNHDA and CDR2 is SQIVND (reference sequence). V was clipped by 8 bases and J by 7 bases, with 21 bases between them. The CDR3, as DNA: TGTGCCAGTGCTAGGGCGGGGGCAGGAGGGCAGCCCCAGCATTTT. It encodes CASARAGAGGQPQHF.

This clone was seen more than once but under ten times. The chain couples TRBV12-3 or TRBV12-4 to TRBJ1-1; D remains ambiguous. The V end lost 5 bases, the J end lost 11 bases, and 15 bases lay between the germline ends. CDR3 length: 12 amino acids. CDR3 in DNA: TGTGCCAGCAGTAGTGGGTCGACGGGGGCTTTCTTT. It translates to CASSSGSTGAFF.

The genes are TRBV20-1 and TRBJ1-2, with 9 bases matching TRBD1. CDR3 size: 11 residues. Germline trimming cut 7 bases from V and 7 bases from J; bases unmatched to any gene: 4. Germline loops: CDR1 DFQATT, CDR2 SNEGSKA (reference sequence). The DNA of the CDR3 is TGCAGTGTCCGACAGGGGGGTGGCTACACCTTC. Protein: CSVRQGGGYTF.